This TCR beta chain was retrieved from a study of regulatory T cells in long-lasting Graves disease. Ten or more counts support this clonotype. The time point here: newly diagnosed GD, antithyroid drugs for less than 3 months. Isolated PBMC RNA provided the starting material for the TCR library. Germline CDR1 is SGHRS and CDR2 is YFSETQ. CDR3 length equals 16 residues. V dropped 1 base and J dropped 0 bases, with 13 bases sitting between them. CDR3 regions were amplified by Arm-PCR using iRepertoire HTBI primers to build TCR beta libraries. TCRdb itself ran the multiplex PCR reads through MiXCR, one entry per CDR3 protein. The sample has hundreds of thousands of distinct CDR3 sequences, roughly 17% seen once; the top ten hold about 10%. These same records also appear under a second study, on T cells in Graves' hyperthyroidism and ophthalmopathy.

J is TRBJ1-1 and V is TRBV5-1; D is possibly TRBD1 (6 bases). The clonotype comes from a woman aged 30 to 39 with Graves disease. Sequencing was performed on peripheral blood mononuclear cells (PBMCs), taken at new diagnosis, from a patient treated with antithyroid drugs. CDR3 in amino acids: CASSLNMDSVNTEAFF. The CDR3 DNA reads as TGCGCCAGCAGCTTGAATATGGACAGCGTGAACACTGAAGCTTTCTTT.